The sample holds a few counts of the clone carrying this T cell receptor (beta chain). No antigen is known for it. These data belong to a study of T cell responses to AZD1222 COVID-19 vaccine. Findings of the study overall: At baseline, seropositivity was found in only a handful of AZD1222 recipients.

The germline gives CDR1 MGHRA, CDR2 YSYEKL. The CDR3 has 15 amino acids. V was trimmed by 3 bases and J by 2 bases, leaving 13 bases between them. The repertoire was sequenced with immunoSEQ multiplex PCR; TCRdb's copy has only in-frame clones and lacks some. The repertoire holds approximately 100,000 clones, 90% to 95% seen once, with roughly 2% in the top ten. The V and J genes are TRBV4-1 and TRBJ1-2, with D perhaps matching TRBD1 (6 bases). The sequence derives from an adult in good health. The source material was peripheral blood, sampled on day 0 of AZD1222 vaccination. CDR3 DNA: TGCGCCAGCAGCCAGATGGACAGTTTAAACTATGGCTACACCTTC. It codes for CASSQMDSLNYGYTF.